This T cell receptor (beta chain) was profiled in a study of pediatric ulcerative colitis. General study results and limits: Rectal repertoires separated controls, mild-moderate and acute severe colitis. Blood-rectal clonal overlap within each person was significantly higher in ulcerative colitis patients than controls. This repertoire reflects total lymphocytes rather than subpopulations like regulatory T cells.

For this clone: Its specificity is unknown.

One to two pinch biopsies were taken from the rectum during colonoscopy. Germline V gene data show CDR1 as MNHNS and CDR2 as SASEGT. This CDR3 contains 15 residues. Trimming took off 2 bases at V and 0 bases at J, with 10 bases between the two ends. Produced via immunoSEQ multiplex PCR; TCRdb's table is partial and in-frame only. Altogether under 20,000 clones are present, 65% to 75% being singletons, with the ten largest covering roughly 3.1%. Sequenced sample: gut tissue. The gene calls are TRBV6-1 and TRBJ1-2; a possible D gene is TRBD1 (5 bases). The TCR sequence derives from a girl aged 10 to 17 with moderate ulcerative colitis. The CDR3 loop is CASSERVTANYGYTF. As DNA, the CDR3 is TGTGCCAGCAGTGAAAGAGTGACAGCTAACTATGGCTACACCTTC.